This T cell receptor beta chain came from a study of OX40 agonist ivuxolimab in advanced cancers. Study-wide background: Dose-escalation cases comprised hepatocellular carcinoma, melanoma, renal cell or head and neck cancer.

The repertoire was sequenced with immunoSEQ multiplex PCR; TCRdb's copy has only in-frame clones and lacks some. The table shows roughly 11,000 clones, with less than 90% occurring only once. Points from the study as a whole: The investigators did not determine what antigen specificity the expanded peripheral T cells had. Expanded clones were, on average, more numerous among CD8+ T cells than CD4+. Clonal expansion in partial responders at 0.1-3.0 mg/kg ranked among the lowest.

As for this clone: The antigen is undetermined.

Trimming took 2 bases from V and 2 from J, leaving 7 bases between them. Germline V CDR1 and CDR2: MGHRA, YSYEKL. This CDR3 spans 14 amino acids. The source is an adult with an advanced solid tumor such as melanoma, head and neck, liver or kidney cancer. J is TRBJ2-1 and V is TRBV4-1; D ambiguous. Sequenced here: CD4+ or CD8+ T cells sorted from blood, sampled in a trial of the OX40 agonist ivuxolimab. CDR3 coding DNA: TGCGCCAGCAGCCAAACTCTAGCCTACAATGAGCAGTTCTTC. Protein: CASSQTLAYNEQFF.